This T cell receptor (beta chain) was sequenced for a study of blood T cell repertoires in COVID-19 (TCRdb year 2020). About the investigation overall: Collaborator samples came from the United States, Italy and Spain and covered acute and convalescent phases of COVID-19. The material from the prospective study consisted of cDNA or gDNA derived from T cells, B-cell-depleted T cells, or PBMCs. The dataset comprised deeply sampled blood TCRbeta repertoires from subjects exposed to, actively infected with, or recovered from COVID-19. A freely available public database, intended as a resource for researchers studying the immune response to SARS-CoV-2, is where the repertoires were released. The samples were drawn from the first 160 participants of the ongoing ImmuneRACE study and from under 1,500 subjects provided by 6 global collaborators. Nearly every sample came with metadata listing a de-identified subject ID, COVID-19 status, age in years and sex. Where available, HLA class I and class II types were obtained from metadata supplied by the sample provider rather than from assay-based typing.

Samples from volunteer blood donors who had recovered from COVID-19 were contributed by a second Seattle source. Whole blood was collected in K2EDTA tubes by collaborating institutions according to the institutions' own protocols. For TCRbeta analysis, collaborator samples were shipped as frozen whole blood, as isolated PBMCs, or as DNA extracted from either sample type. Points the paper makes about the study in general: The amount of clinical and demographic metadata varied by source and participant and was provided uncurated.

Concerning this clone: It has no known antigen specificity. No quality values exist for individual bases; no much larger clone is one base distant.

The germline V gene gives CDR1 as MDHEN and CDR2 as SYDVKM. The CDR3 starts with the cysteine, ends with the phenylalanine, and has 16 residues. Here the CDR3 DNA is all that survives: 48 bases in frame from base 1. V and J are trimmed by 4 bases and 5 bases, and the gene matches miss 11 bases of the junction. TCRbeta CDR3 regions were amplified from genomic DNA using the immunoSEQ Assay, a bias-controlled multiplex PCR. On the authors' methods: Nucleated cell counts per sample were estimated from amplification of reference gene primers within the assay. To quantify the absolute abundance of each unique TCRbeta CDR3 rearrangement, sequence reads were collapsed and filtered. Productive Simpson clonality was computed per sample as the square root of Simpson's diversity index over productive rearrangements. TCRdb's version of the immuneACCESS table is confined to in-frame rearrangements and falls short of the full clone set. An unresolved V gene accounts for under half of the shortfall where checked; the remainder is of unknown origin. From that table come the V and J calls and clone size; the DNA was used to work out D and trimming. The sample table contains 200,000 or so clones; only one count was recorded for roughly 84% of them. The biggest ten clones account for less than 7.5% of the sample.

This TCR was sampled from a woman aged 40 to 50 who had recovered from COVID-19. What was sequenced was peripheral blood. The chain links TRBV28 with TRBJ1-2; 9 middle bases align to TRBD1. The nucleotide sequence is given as TGTGCCAGCAGTTCCCACGCCCCGGACAGGGGATATGGCTACACCTTC. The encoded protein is CASSSHAPDRGYGYTF.